One and the same sample provided the 25 T cell receptor beta chains below, sequenced in a study of blood T cells in healthy people across ages. A second about 7 to 12 cycle PCR used barcoded and J-beta primers. TCRdb re-analysed the 5' RACE reads in MiXCR, keeping a single row per CDR3 protein. This table holds some 1.4 million distinct CDR3 sequences, 40% to 50% found once. The sample consisted of blood. These receptors were collected from a woman aged 18-35 years in good health.

V and J are TRBV6-1 and TRBJ2-1; 7 bases are a match to TRBD2. Germline values: CDR1 MNHNS, CDR2 SASEGT. After removal of 8 bases from V and 2 bases from J, the junction contained 6 bases not matched to a gene. The CDR3 runs 14 residues. The CDR3: CASAGGEAYNEQFF. The DNA for the CDR3 is TGTGCCAGCGCTGGGGGGGAAGCCTACAATGAGCAGTTCTTC.

The gene calls are TRBV14 and TRBJ2-2, with TRBD2 identical over 8 bases. The CDR3 length is 15 residues. V shed 8 bases and J 3 bases; nucleotides not matched to a gene: 8. Germline V gives CDR1 SGHDN, CDR2 FVKESK. The DNA of the CDR3 is TGTGCCAGCCGCCCAGCGGGAGTTCACACCGGGGAGCTGTTTTTT. Amino acids: CASRPAGVHTGELFF.

This clonotype was detected only a few times. V gene TRBV7-9 combines with J gene TRBJ2-5; D is possibly TRBD2 (7 bases). This CDR3 has 17 residues. V was trimmed by 5 bases and J by 5 bases, leaving 24 bases between them. The germline gives CDR1 SEHNR, CDR2 FQNEAQ (reference sequence). The CDR3 loop reads CASSPLPGRGATETQYF. In DNA form, the CDR3 reads TGTGCCAGCAGCCCTTTACCGGGCCGGGGGGCAACGGAGACCCAGTACTTC.

V is TRBV5-5 and J is TRBJ2-3; D gene ambiguous. The CDR3 has 17 amino acids. V was clipped by 4 bases and J by 5 bases, with 23 bases between them. Germline V gene sequence: CDR1 SGHKS, CDR2 YYEKEE (reference sequence). For the CDR3, the DNA is TGTGCCAGCAGCGCCGTAGGGTGGATTACGAGAGGAGATACGCAGTATTTT. Residues: CASSAVGWITRGDTQYF.

This clonotype was recorded a few times. The chain has TRBV7-2 and TRBJ2-1; D tentatively fits TRBD1 or TRBD2 (5 bases each). Germline lookup yields CDR1 SGHTA and CDR2 FQGNSA. Trimming cost V 1 base and J 8 bases, with 12 bases left between them. This CDR3 is 14 amino acids long. CDR3 amino acids: CASSLGGGTDEQFF. CDR3 DNA: TGTGCCAGCAGCTTAGGGGGTGGGACCGATGAGCAGTTCTTC.

This clonotype was seen a few times. J is TRBJ2-7 and V is TRBV20-1; the match to TRBD1 covers 8 bases. Trimming took 5 bases from V and 0 from J; bases not matched to a gene: 6. The CDR3 is 14 residues long. Per germline, CDR1 DFQATT and CDR2 SNEGSKA (reference sequence). The CDR3 DNA reads as TGCAGTGCTCTGGGACAGGTTTACTCCTACGAGCAGTACTTC. It yields the protein CSALGQVYSYEQYF.

V gene TRBV10-3 combines with J gene TRBJ2-7; tentative D call: TRBD2 (6 bases). The J call is uncertain, as TRBJ2-5 better fits the DNA end. The CDR3 has 16 residues. CDR1 is ENHRY, CDR2 SYGVKD, per germline. This CDR3 reads CAISESGGMGEETQYF. CDR3 coding DNA: TGTGCCATCAGTGAATCTGGGGGGATGGGTGAGGAGACCCAGTACTTC.

The gene calls are TRBV20-1 and TRBJ1-2; D not certain. The V end lost 0 bases, the J end lost 0 bases, and 11 bases lay between the germline ends. Germline V gives CDR1 DFQATT, CDR2 SNEGSKA (reference sequence). This CDR3 has 15 amino acids. This CDR3 reads CSARDSGGPNYGYTF. The DNA of the CDR3 is TGCAGTGCTAGAGATTCGGGAGGTCCTAACTATGGCTACACCTTC.

The chain is built from TRBV20-1 and TRBJ2-2; 10 nucleotides agree with TRBD2. The V gene end was trimmed by 7 bases and the J gene end by 8 bases; junction bases not matched to a gene: 7. This CDR3 has 13 amino acids. Germline V gene data show CDR1 as DFQATT and CDR2 as SNEGSKA (reference sequence). The CDR3 sequence is CSVAGGAGGELFF. CDR3 in DNA: TGCAGTGTAGCGGGGGGCGCTGGGGGGGAGCTGTTTTTT.

About this clonotype itself: A read error may explain this, as a much larger clone is one base away. The rearrangement joins TRBV29-1 to TRBJ2-1; D call uncertain. V was trimmed by 5 bases and J by 9 bases, leaving 11 bases between them. CDR3 length: 11 residues. Germline CDR1 and CDR2: SQVTM and ANQGSEA. The CDR3 spells CSVPFKSEQFF. CDR3 bases: TGCAGCGTTCCTTTTAAAAGTGAGCAGTTCTTC.

V usage is TRBV6-1 and J usage is TRBJ1-1; a possible D gene is TRBD1 (6 bases). CDR1 and CDR2 (germline): MNHNS, SASEGT. The CDR3 totals 14 residues. Deletions cut 6 bases from V and 4 bases from J, with 15 bases between. CDR3 residues: CASRRQGTTTEAFF. DNA for the CDR3: TGTGCCAGCAGACGGCAGGGGACGACCACTGAAGCTTTCTTT.

Note on this clonotype: One junction end disagrees with the germline gene, perhaps due to a read error. The chain combines TRBV28 with TRBJ2-7; tentative D call: TRBD2 (5 bases). This CDR3 is built from 14 residues. The germline CDR1 and CDR2 sequences are MDHEN and SYDVKM. The CDR3, as DNA: TGTGCCGGCAGCCGGACTGCCGGTCCCTACGAGCAGTACTTC. This gives the protein CAGSRTAGPYEQYF.

The chain links TRBV5-1 to TRBJ2-7; the D is unclear. This CDR3 comprises 14 residues. The V gene's germline CDR1 is SGHRS and CDR2 YFSETQ. Trimming shortened V by 1 base and J by 4 bases, and 12 bases separated the two germline ends. CDR3: CASSLLGNNYEQYF. Here the CDR3 DNA reads TGCGCCAGCAGCTTGCTAGGGAACAATTACGAGCAGTACTTC.

The J gene is TRBJ2-6, the V gene TRBV9; 10 bases align to TRBD2. V shed 4 bases and J 0 bases; nucleotides not matched to a gene: 7. The germline CDR1 and CDR2 sequences are SGDLS and YYNGEE. The CDR3 contains 18 residues. The CDR3 DNA is TGTGCCAGCAGCCTACGACTAGCGGGTGACTCTGGGGCCAACGTCCTGACTTTC. Translating it yields CASSLRLAGDSGANVLTF.

In its sample, this clonotype was seen a few times. This chain joins TRBV9 and TRBJ2-3; D ambiguous. V was pared by 0 bases and J by 2 bases, with 7 bases between. Germline CDR1 is SGDLS and CDR2 is YYNGEE. The CDR3 length is 14 residues. CDR3 sequence reads: CASSVGQDTDTQYF. In DNA, the CDR3 is TGTGCCAGCAGCGTAGGTCAGGACACAGATACGCAGTATTTT.

The rearrangement joins TRBV4-1 to TRBJ2-3, with 8 nucleotides matching TRBD1. V was pared by 4 bases and J by 5 bases, with 11 bases of the junction left unmatched. Germline CDR1 is MGHRA and CDR2 is YSYEKL. CDR3 length equals 16 residues. The CDR3 DNA is TGCGCCAGCAGCCGCAGTCGGACAGGGTTATTAGATACGCAGTATTTT. Its protein product is CASSRSRTGLLDTQYF.

With respect to this clonotype: Mismatch with germline at one junction end may stem from a read error. As DNA, the CDR3 is TGTGCCGGCAGCCGATGGCCGGGCGAGCAGTACTTC. This encodes CAGSRWPGEQYF. The J gene is TRBJ2-5, the V gene TRBV6-5; no reliable D call. The DNA end lines up better with TRBJ2-7; the J call may be wrong. This CDR3 has 12 residues. Germline V lookup: CDR1 MNHEY, CDR2 SVGAGI.

Only a few counts were recorded for this clonotype. The chain couples TRBV20-1 to TRBJ2-7, with D possibly matching TRBD2 (6 bases). Germline V CDR1 and CDR2: DFQATT, SNEGSKA (reference sequence). The V end lost 5 bases, the J end lost 1 base, and 9 bases lay between the germline ends. This CDR3 is 12 amino acids long. CDR3 bases: TGCAGTGCTTTAGCGGAGTCCTACGAGCAGTACTTC. Its protein is CSALAESYEQYF.

CDR3 region: CSARDVLATGETQYF. The CDR3 DNA reads TGCAGTGCTAGAGATGTCCTAGCGACTGGGGAGACCCAGTACTTC. The genes are TRBV20-1 and TRBJ2-5; maybe TRBD2 (6 bases). CDR1 DFQATT and CDR2 SNEGSKA come from the germline V gene (reference sequence). CDR3 length equals 15 residues. V gave up 0 bases and J gave up 5 bases, with 16 bases separating them.

The chain is built from TRBV4-1 and TRBJ1-1; 7 nucleotides align to TRBD1. V lost 1 base, J lost 11 bases, and 19 bases stayed unmatched. The CDR3 covers 17 residues. Germline CDR1 and CDR2: MGHRA and YSYEKL. CDR3 bases: TGCGCCAGCAGCCAAGTGGGTGGGCAGGGGGGCCGGTTGGTCGCTTTCTTT. It translates to CASSQVGGQGGRLVAFF.

This clonotype was seen once. The V gene is TRBV4-1, the J gene TRBJ1-1; 8 nucleotides align to TRBD1. This CDR3 is built from 15 residues. The V gene end was trimmed by 1 base and the J gene end by 10 bases; junction bases not matched to a gene: 11. The germline V gene encodes CDR1 MGHRA and CDR2 YSYEKL. The DNA for the CDR3 is TGCGCCAGCAGCCAAGGAGTCCAGGGGGCTACCCGAGCTTTCTTT. Its translation: CASSQGVQGATRAFF.

This clonotype was counted between two and nine times. The chain combines TRBV29-1 with TRBJ1-2, with D unresolved. CDR3 length: 13 amino acids. CDR1 and CDR2 (germline): SQVTM, ANQGSEA. V dropped 0 bases and J dropped 3 bases, with 8 bases sitting between them. CDR3 region: CSVEEPAYYGYTF. Written as DNA, the CDR3 is TGCAGCGTTGAAGAGCCGGCCTACTATGGCTACACCTTC.

The V and J genes are TRBV4-1 and TRBJ1-3; 7 bases line up with TRBD1. In germline, CDR1 is MGHRA, CDR2 YSYEKL. Germline trimming cut 4 bases from V and 0 bases from J; bases unmatched to any gene: 6. This CDR3 is built from 16 residues. The CDR3 sequence: CASSPTGQISGNTIYF. The CDR3 DNA sequence: TGCGCCAGCAGCCCTACGGGACAGATCTCTGGAAACACCATATATTTT.

This chain links TRBV6-5 with TRBJ2-7; tentatively, D is TRBD2 (6 bases). With 0 bases removed from V and 7 bases from J, the gap between germline ends came to 13 bases. Looked up from germline, CDR1 is MNHEY and CDR2 is SVGAGI. The CDR3 totals 14 residues. The CDR3 DNA is TGTGCCAGCAGTTACTCGTCCGGGAGAACGGAGCAGTACTTC. Translation gives CASSYSSGRTEQYF.

The sample holds a few counts of this clonotype. The chain couples TRBV7-2 to TRBJ2-7, with 9 bases identical to TRBD2. CDR3 size: 14 residues. Germline V lookup: CDR1 SGHTA, CDR2 FQGNSA. Unmatched junction bases numbered 5, after V lost 8 bases and J lost 0 bases. The CDR3 reads CASGASGDSYEQYF. The CDR3, as DNA: TGTGCCAGCGGGGCTAGCGGGGACTCCTACGAGCAGTACTTC.